The rows below give T cell receptor beta chains drawn from one sample of a study of cytomegalovirus exposure and HLA in healthy donors. Data came from immunoSEQ multiplex PCR; TCRdb stores just in-frame clones and leaves some out. In all, the sample yields tens of thousands of clones. Specimen: PBMCs. The source of these receptors is a man aged 18-30 years in good health and CMV-seropositive. The CDR3 runs from the conserved cysteine through the conserved F or W. Fields, in order: V gene, D gene, J gene, CDR3 DNA, CDR3 protein. The D gene is left open where the match is weak.

TRBV7-9	.	TRBJ1-3	TGTGCCAGCAGCCTCAGGGGCTCTGGAAACACCATATATTTT	CASSLRGSGNTIYF
TRBV20-1	.	TRBJ1-5	TGCAGTGCTTTAGGCAATCAGCCCCAGCATTTT	CSALGNQPQHF
TRBV7-2	.	TRBJ1-5	TGTGCCAGCAGCTTAGTCGGAGGGGTCTATAGCAATCAGCCCCAGCATTTT	CASSLVGGVYSNQPQHF
TRBV5-1	TRBD2	TRBJ2-7	TGCGCCAGCAGCTTTCCCCAGGGACTAACCCCCTACGAGCAGTACTTC	CASSFPQGLTPYEQYF
TRBV7-8	.	TRBJ1-1	TGTGCCAGCAGCTCCGTGGGGGCCGGTGGGAACACTGAAGCTTTCTTT	CASSSVGAGGNTEAFF
TRBV28	.	TRBJ1-2	TGTGCCAGCAGTTTACGCCAAGCAAACTATGGCTACACCTTC	CASSLRQANYGYTF
TRBV11-2	TRBD1	TRBJ1-4	TGTGCCAGCAGGACAGGGACTAATGAAAAACTGTTTTTT	CASRTGTNEKLFF
TRBV6-1	.	TRBJ2-3	TGTGCCAGCAGTGTAGTCAGGGGCACAGATACGCAGTATTTT	CASSVVRGTDTQYF
TRBV28	TRBD2	TRBJ2-2	TGTGCCAGCAGCCTGCCGGGACTAGCCTACACCGGGGAGCTGTTTTTT	CASSLPGLAYTGELFF
TRBV9	.	TRBJ1-1	TGTGCCAGCAGCGCCCTCCCCCGGCTGGGAGGGACTGAAGCTTTCTTT	CASSALPRLGGTEAFF
TRBV7-6	.	TRBJ1-2	TGTGCCAGCAGCGGAGACTACGATGGCTACACCTTC	CASSGDYDGYTF
TRBV6-5	TRBD1	TRBJ2-7	TGTGCCAGCAGCCTGAGGACAGGGCGCTACGAGCAGTACTTC	CASSLRTGRYEQYF
TRBV5-1	.	TRBJ2-3	TGCGCCAGCAGCCTTCCTTCAGGGTCACTGGATGCCACAGATACGCAGTATTTT	CASSLPSGSLDATDTQYF
TRBV1	.	TRBJ2-4	.	CTSSQDLAGAFGRGNIQYF
TRBV20-1	TRBD2	TRBJ2-3	TGCAGTTCCGGGGGGAGGGATACGCAGTATTTT	CSSGGRDTQYF
TRBV19	TRBD1	TRBJ2-7	TGTGCCAGTAGTCCCGGACAGGGTGGGTACGAGCAGTACTTC	CASSPGQGGYEQYF
TRBV20-1	TRBD1	TRBJ2-7	TGCAGTGCTGAAACAGGGGACGAGCAGTACTTC	CSAETGDEQYF
TRBV5-4	.	TRBJ1-1	TGTGCCAGCAGCTTAGGGAGGCAGGGCACTGAAGCTTTCTTT	CASSLGRQGTEAFF
TRBV7-6	TRBD1	TRBJ1-6	TGTGCCAGCAGCTTAAACTCAGGGGGCAATGGGAATTCACCCCTCCACTTT	CASSLNSGGNGNSPLHF
TRBV5-1	.	TRBJ2-2	TGCGCCAGCAGCGCCAGGGGAGGGGACACAACCGGGGAGCTGTTTTTT	CASSARGGDTTGELFF
TRBV9	.	TRBJ2-4	TGTGCCAGCAGCGTAGGGGGCGCCGGAAACATTCAGTACTTC	CASSVGGAGNIQYF
TRBV7-6	TRBD2	TRBJ2-5	TGTGCCAGCAGCGCAGGGACTAGACGAAGAAGGGGGGAGACCCAGTACTTC	CASSAGTRRRRGETQYF
TRBV6-6	.	TRBJ2-5	TGTGCCACCAACGTAGACAGGTTCCAAGAGACCCAGTACTTC	CATNVDRFQETQYF
TRBV10-3	TRBD2	TRBJ2-3	TGTGCCATCAGTGATGAGCGGGAGGGCCGCGATACGCAGTATTTT	CAISDEREGRDTQYF
TRBV7-8	TRBD1	TRBJ1-5	TGTGCCAGCAGCCCCCCGGGACAGACGATAAATCAGCCCCAGCATTTT	CASSPPGQTINQPQHF
TRBV5-1	TRBD2	TRBJ2-3	TGCGCCAGCAGACGCGTACAGTCAGGACTAGTTAGCACAGATACGCAGTATTTT	CASRRVQSGLVSTDTQYF
TRBV5-5	.	TRBJ1-1	TGTGCCAGCAGCTGGACAGATATGAACACTGAAGCTTTCTTT	CASSWTDMNTEAFF
TRBV6-5	.	TRBJ1-1	TGTGCCAGCAGTTATAGCACCGGGTACACTGAAGCTTTCTTT	CASSYSTGYTEAFF
TRBV7-9	TRBD2	TRBJ2-7	TGTGCCAGCAGCTATCCGACTAGCGGTGCCTACGAGCAGTACTTC	CASSYPTSGAYEQYF
TRBV9	TRBD1	TRBJ2-1	TGTGCCAGCAGCCTAACCGGGACAGGGAACTACAATGAGCAGTTCTTC	CASSLTGTGNYNEQFF
TRBV28	TRBD1	TRBJ2-7	TGTGCCAGCAGTTTACTCGCAGGGGGCAGCGGATACGAGCAGTACTTC	CASSLLAGGSGYEQYF
TRBV28	.	TRBJ1-5	TGTGCCAGCAGTTCCCTGGGGGGGAGCAATCAGCCCCAGCATTTT	CASSSLGGSNQPQHF
TRBV7-8	TRBD2	TRBJ2-1	TGTGCCAGCAGCTTAGTTTTGGGACTAGCGGCCAATGAGCAGTTCTTC	CASSLVLGLAANEQFF
TRBV5-6	.	TRBJ2-5	TGTGCCAGCTGCTTCTGGAGGCGGGGAGAGACCCAGTACTTC	CASCFWRRGETQYF
TRBV28	TRBD1	TRBJ1-2	TGTGCCAGCAGTTTATTGGGGACAGGGAGTGGCTACACCTTC	CASSLLGTGSGYTF
TRBV5-1	TRBD2	TRBJ2-4	TGCGCCAGCAGCCGCGGACTAGCGGGATTAGGCAAAAACATTCAGTACTTC	CASSRGLAGLGKNIQYF
TRBV6-4	.	TRBJ2-3	TGTGCCAGCAGTGACTCCGGGGATGGTAGCACAGATACGCAGTATTTT	CASSDSGDGSTDTQYF
TRBV18	TRBD1	TRBJ2-7	TGTGCCAGCTCACAACAACAGGGGGCAGGGTACGAGCAGTACTTC	CASSQQQGAGYEQYF
TRBV25-1	TRBD1	TRBJ1-4	TGTGCCAGCAGTGACCTAAGGACAGGGGTGATTGAAAAACTGTTTTTT	CASSDLRTGVIEKLFF
TRBV7-2	.	TRBJ1-2	TGTGCCAGCAGCTTAAGGGCAGGGCGCGGCTATGGCTACACCTTC	CASSLRAGRGYGYTF
TRBV15	.	TRBJ2-5	TGTGCCACCAGCAGACCTTTGTCCTTGACGACAGGAACGAGGACCCAGTACTTC	CATSRPLSLTTGTRTQYF
TRBV21-1	.	TRBJ2-7	TGTGCCAGCAGCTACATAGACAGGGTAAAGCAGTACTTC	CASSYIDRVKQYF
TRBV5-1	.	TRBJ2-7	TGCGCCAGCAGTTTAGGGGCCTCCTACGAGCAGTACTTC	CASSLGASYEQYF
TRBV28	TRBD1	TRBJ2-7	TGTGCCAGCCGTGCGACAGGGACCCCGTACGAGCAGTACTTC	CASRATGTPYEQYF
TRBV28	.	TRBJ2-5	TGTGCCAGCAGTTTGGGGGGGGGCCCTGGTGCCCAGTACTTC	CASSLGGGPGAQYF
TRBV2	.	TRBJ1-2	TGTGCCAGCAGGAAGGGGGGGAATGGCTACACCTTC	CASRKGGNGYTF
TRBV30	.	TRBJ1-2	TGTGCCGAGAAGCCAGGTGTGGATGGCTATGGCTACACCTTC	CAEKPGVDGYGYTF
TRBV28	TRBD1	TRBJ1-2	TGTGCCAGCAGTTTTCCGGGACAGCCCCCCTATGGCTACACCTTC	CASSFPGQPPYGYTF
TRBV28	.	TRBJ1-3	TGTGCCAGCAGTTTACCGCAGGGGTCTGGAAACACCATATATTTT	CASSLPQGSGNTIYF
TRBV11-2	.	TRBJ1-3	TGTGCCAGCAGCTCAATCTTTTTGACTAAGGCCATATATTTT	CASSSIFLTKAIYF
TRBV6-1	.	TRBJ1-1	TGTGCCAGCAGTGAAGCTATTTGGGGGCGCGGAGCTTTCTTT	CASSEAIWGRGAFF
TRBV20-1	.	TRBJ1-2	TGCAGTGCTAGAGTACGGGGCTACACCTTC	CSARVRGYTF
TRBV5-1	.	TRBJ2-6	TGCGCCAGCAGTTATGGCCCTGCTGGGGCCAACGTCCTGACTTTC	CASSYGPAGANVLTF
TRBV27	.	TRBJ2-2	TGTGCCACCCGATCCGGGGAGGGGGTCTCCGGGGAGCTGTTTTTT	CATRSGEGVSGELFF
TRBV19	.	TRBJ2-7	TGTGCCAGTAGTATGTCTGGGGCCATGAACGAGCAGTACTTC	CASSMSGAMNEQYF
TRBV28	TRBD1	TRBJ1-5	TGTGCCAGCAGTTATTCGACAGGGAATCAGCCCCAGCATTTT	CASSYSTGNQPQHF
TRBV28	TRBD2	TRBJ2-7	TGTGCCAGCAGTAAAACCCATGGGTCTCGGAGACTAGCGGGAGTATGGCAGTACTTC	CASSKTHGSRRLAGVWQYF